The T cell receptor (beta chain) described here comes from a study of blood T cell repertoires in COVID-19. Study background: COVID-19 samples collected from the United States, Italy and Spain covered acute and convalescent phases. The analysed material was cDNA or gDNA that came from T cells, B-cell-depleted T cells, or PBMCs.

Authors' analysis steps: Researchers report that nucleated cell counts were estimated from reference gene primer amplification. Method: immunoSEQ multiplex PCR; TCRdb's copy keeps in-frame clones and lacks some. V, J and clone size were drawn from that table, and D and trimming were deduced from the DNA. The data show about 42,000 clones, with 80% to 90% seen just once and more than 7.5% held by the top ten. Germline CDR1 SGHRS, CDR2 YFSETQ. The CDR3 spans 15 residues. V was clipped by 4 bases and J by 2 bases, with 13 bases between them. The sequencing sample was made of peripheral blood. The chain has TRBV5-1 and TRBJ2-1; tentative D call: TRBD2 (6 bases). This receptor was taken from a man in his thirties or forties with active or convalescent COVID-19. The CDR3 sequence is CASSRGGETYNEQFF. The CDR3 region has the DNA TGCGCCAGCAGCCGAGGAGGGGAGACCTACAATGAGCAGTTCTTC. Variable domain in full (rest from reference TRBV5-1 and TRBJ2-1): KAGVTQTPRYLIKTRGQQVTLSCSPISGHRSVSWYQQTPGQGLQFLFEYFSETQRNKGNFPGRFSGRQFSNSRSEMNVSTLELGDSALYLCASSRGGETYNEQFFGPGTRLTVL.